Below, 30 T cell receptor beta chains from the same sample are listed, as sequenced in a study of blood T cell repertoires in COVID-19. Libraries were prepared by immunoSEQ multiplex PCR; TCRdb keeps only in-frame clonotypes and omits some of them. The sample holds about 69,000 clones, almost 90% seen once. The sequenced sample was peripheral blood. The source of these receptors is a man aged 50 to 59 with acute or convalescent COVID-19.

This rearrangement joins TRBV21-1 to TRBJ2-7; the D call in the table, TRBD2, was not verified against the DNA. TRBV21-1 is marked as a pseudogene. There are 17 residues in the CDR3. The chain's CDR3 is CASTLGLAGGPMDEQYF. Here the CDR3 DNA reads TGTGCCAGCACCTTAGGACTAGCGGGAGGGCCAATGGACGAGCAGTACTTC.

The rearrangement joins TRBV19 to TRBJ1-1; D is perhaps TRBD1 (5 bases). The germline gives CDR1 LNHDA, CDR2 SQIVND (reference sequence). V lost 6 bases and J lost 1, with 15 bases in between. The CDR3 consists of 15 residues. The CDR3 DNA is TGTGCCAGTAGGGCTCGGACATCAGGGAACACTGAAGCTTTCTTT. Protein: CASRARTSGNTEAFF.

The J gene is TRBJ2-1, the V gene TRBV10-2; a weak D match, TRBD2 (6 bases). The CDR3 has 16 residues. Per germline, CDR1 WSHSY and CDR2 SAAADI. Trimming cost V 4 bases and J 6 bases, with 19 bases left between them. Here the CDR3 reads CASSAAGGSPFNEQFF. CDR3 coding DNA: TGCGCCAGCAGTGCCGCAGGAGGGAGTCCGTTCAATGAGCAGTTCTTC.

A single count supports this clone. The chain combines TRBV6-6 with TRBJ1-1; D is perhaps TRBD1 (6 bases). Germline CDR1 reads MNHNY; CDR2 reads SVGAGI (reference sequence). The CDR3 is 14 residues long. V was cut by 4 bases and J by 5 bases, with 14 bases left in between. The CDR3 reads CASSLQGVRTEAFF. In nucleotides, the CDR3 is TGTGCCAGCAGTTTACAGGGAGTTAGGACTGAAGCTTTCTTT.

The chain employs TRBV7-9 and TRBJ2-3; D perhaps matches TRBD1 (6 bases). CDR1 is SEHNR, CDR2 FQNEAQ, per germline (reference sequence). The germline V and J ends were trimmed by 5 bases and 3 bases, with 18 bases remaining between them. The CDR3 is 16 residues long. The CDR3 loop is CASSRPQGSRTDTQYF. The DNA of the CDR3 is TGTGCCAGCAGCCGCCCACAGGGCTCACGGACAGATACGCAGTATTTT.

This chain links TRBV6-2 or TRBV6-3 with TRBJ2-3; 12 nucleotides agree with TRBD2. There are 16 residues in the CDR3. Germline lookup yields CDR1 MNHEY and CDR2 SVGEGT. Germline trimming cut 6 bases from V and 3 bases from J; bases unmatched to any gene: 7. The CDR3 is CASSAGTSGPTDTQYF. Written as DNA, the CDR3 is TGTGCCAGCAGCGCCGGGACTAGCGGGCCGACAGATACGCAGTATTTT.

The chain employs TRBV6-6 and TRBJ2-1; 7 bases line up with TRBD2. The CDR3 contains 17 residues. V dropped 6 bases and J dropped 2; count of bases not matched to a gene: 13. Germline V CDR1 and CDR2: MNHNY, SVGAGI (reference sequence). CDR3 amino acids: CASRRSLASFPYNEQFF. DNA of the CDR3: TGTGCCAGCAGACGATCACTAGCGTCGTTTCCCTACAATGAGCAGTTCTTC.

The V call is TRBV6-1, the J call TRBJ1-5; TRBD1 might be the D (6 bases). CDR1 and CDR2 (germline): MNHNS, SASEGT. This CDR3 has 15 residues. V was trimmed by 2 bases and J by 9 bases, leaving 17 bases between them. This chain's CDR3 is CASSELVTGGPPQHF. CDR3 DNA sequence: TGTGCCAGCAGTGAACTCGTGACAGGAGGTCCGCCCCAGCATTTT.

The V call is TRBV3-1 (or the pseudogene TRBV3-2), the J call TRBJ2-5, with TRBD2 identical over 9 bases. The CDR3 spans 15 residues. Germline V gene sequence: CDR1 LGHDT, CDR2 YNNKEL (reference sequence). Trimming took 2 bases from V and 9 from J; bases not matched to a gene: 10. The CDR3 DNA reads as TGTGCCAGCAGCCAAAGGGGCCTAGCGGGGTGGGCCCAGTACTTC. It yields the protein CASSQRGLAGWAQYF.

CDR3 protein: CASTLRQTGANTGELFF. The CDR3 nucleotides read TGTGCCAGTACCCTAAGGCAGACAGGGGCGAACACCGGGGAGCTGTTTTTT. The chain carries TRBV19 and TRBJ2-2; 8 bases match TRBD1. The CDR3 covers 17 residues. Trimming cost V 7 bases and J 0 bases; bases outside gene matches: 10. The germline CDR1 and CDR2 sequences are LNHDA and SQIVND (reference sequence). The full variable domain, rest sourced from reference TRBV19 and TRBJ2-2, is DGGITQSPKYLFRKEGQNVTLSCEQNLNHDAMYWYRQDPGQGLRLIYYSQIVNDFQKGDIAEGYSVSREKKESFPLTVTSAQKNPTAFYLCASTLRQTGANTGELFFGEGSRLTVL.

The chain links TRBV5-1 to TRBJ1-6; 7 bases align to TRBD1. There are 15 residues in the CDR3. Germline CDR1 is SGHRS and CDR2 is YFSETQ. J was trimmed by 7 bases and V by 0 bases; bases with no gene match: 4. The CDR3 nucleotides read TGCGCCAGCAGCTTGGGACAGGGCCAAAATTCACCCCTCCACTTT. Translating gives CASSLGQGQNSPLHF.

The chain joins TRBV7-8 to TRBJ1-3; 9 bases fit TRBD1. CDR3 length equals 20 residues. Losses at the gene ends were 5 bases for V and 0 bases for J; bases not matched to a gene: 17. Germline CDR1 is SGHVS and CDR2 is FQNEAQ. CDR3 region: CASSRQDRGVPISSGNTIYF. Written as DNA, the CDR3 is TGTGCCAGCAGCCGGCAAGACAGGGGGGTACCTATAAGCTCTGGAAACACCATATATTTT.

The gene calls are TRBV27 and TRBJ2-7; TRBD2 agrees at 9 bases. The V segment lost 6 bases and the J segment 11 bases; nucleotides outside the gene matches: 14. This CDR3 is built from 14 residues. Per the germline V gene, CDR1 is MNHEY and CDR2 is SMNVEV (reference sequence). The CDR3 protein is CASRTSVGTSIKYF. CDR3 in DNA: TGTGCCAGCAGGACGTCGGTGGGGACTAGCATCAAGTACTTC.

The chain links TRBV6-5 to TRBJ2-1; TRBD2 matches at 12 bases. Germline assignment: CDR1 MNHEY and CDR2 SVGAGI. This CDR3 comprises 15 residues. V gave up 2 bases and J gave up 5 bases; unmatched junction bases: 1. The chain's CDR3 is CASSYGTSGHNEQFF. CDR3 in DNA: TGTGCCAGCAGTTACGGGACTAGCGGGCACAATGAGCAGTTCTTC.

The rearrangement links TRBV6-2 or TRBV6-3 to TRBJ2-1; D is unclear. Trimming stripped 6 bases from V and 7 bases from J, with 28 bases between. CDR3 length: 18 amino acids. Germline CDR1 and CDR2: MNHEY and SVGEGT. CDR3 loop: CASSRSLAIAHITNEQFF. In DNA, the CDR3 is TGTGCCAGCAGCCGATCATTAGCAATTGCCCACATTACAAATGAGCAGTTCTTC.

The chain couples TRBV11-2 to TRBJ2-1; TRBD2 aligns across 12 bases. The germline gives CDR1 SGHAT, CDR2 FQNNGV. This CDR3 contains 16 residues. J lost 9 bases, V lost 2 bases, and 8 bases had no gene match. The CDR3 reads CASSLLSSGRDSEQFF. The CDR3 DNA reads as TGTGCCAGCAGCTTACTCTCTAGCGGGAGGGATAGTGAGCAGTTCTTC.

This clone was detected only once. The chain links TRBV7-9 to TRBJ1-6; D ambiguous. Trimming cost V 3 bases and J 7 bases, with 10 bases left between them. Germline CDR1 and CDR2: SEHNR and FQNEAQ (reference sequence). This CDR3 has 14 residues. CDR3 DNA sequence: TGTGCCAGCAGCTTCGGAGGAGAAAATTCACCCCTCCACTTT. Translation gives CASSFGGENSPLHF.

The sample holds one count of this clone. This chain uses TRBV29-1 with TRBJ1-2; D perhaps matches TRBD1 (5 bases). V was cut by 4 bases and J by 2 bases, with 11 bases left in between. The length of the CDR3 is 13 residues. Germline-derived CDR1 and CDR2 are SQVTM and ANQGSEA. The CDR3 DNA reads TGCAGCGTTGGGGGCCAGCAGAACTATGGCTACACCTTC. Translating it yields CSVGGQQNYGYTF.

This clone was observed a handful of times. The CDR3 loop is CASSPRAGDTEAFF. Written as DNA, the CDR3 is TGTGCCAGCAGCCCGCGGGCAGGGGACACTGAAGCTTTCTTT. V usage is TRBV14 and J usage is TRBJ1-1, with a tentative D call TRBD1 (6 bases). CDR1 is SGHDN, CDR2 FVKESK, per germline. V gave up 4 bases and J gave up 3 bases, with 12 bases separating them. The CDR3 consists of 14 residues.

This chain uses TRBV15 with TRBJ2-7, with a tentative D call TRBD1 (6 bases). Trimming removed 1 base at V and 1 base at J, with 11 bases between. This CDR3 region has 15 residues. Germline V gene sequence: CDR1 LNHNV, CDR2 YYDKDF (reference sequence). The DNA for the CDR3 is TGTGCCACCAGCAGAGTAGGGACACTGTCCTACGAGCAGTACTTC. Translation gives CATSRVGTLSYEQYF. Variable domain in full (rest from reference TRBV15 and TRBJ2-7): DAMVIQNPRYQVTQFGKPVTLSCSQTLNHNVMYWYQQKSSQAPKLLFHYYDKDFNNEADTPDNFQSRRPNTSFCFLDIRSPGLGDTAMYLCATSRVGTLSYEQYFGPGTRLTVT.

This clone showed up just once. This CDR3 is CASFTVAYGYTF. CDR3 DNA sequence: TGTGCCAGCTTTACCGTGGCCTATGGCTACACCTTC. The J gene is TRBJ1-2, the V gene TRBV6-5; D uncertain. Germline CDR1 MNHEY, CDR2 SVGAGI. V dropped 8 bases and J dropped 4 bases, with 11 bases sitting between them. This CDR3 is 12 amino acids long.

The chain links TRBV29-1 to TRBJ1-3; no definite D call. CDR1 and CDR2 from the germline V gene are SQVTM and ANQGSEA. The CDR3 is 11 residues long. The CDR3 nucleotides are TGCGGAACGGGGTCTGGAAACACCATATATTTT. This gives the protein CGTGSGNTIYF.

This clone appeared once. The gene calls are TRBV20-1 and TRBJ1-1, with 7 bases that match TRBD1. V dropped 5 bases and J dropped 10; count of bases not matched to a gene: 4. Germline V CDR1 and CDR2: DFQATT, SNEGSKA (reference sequence). The CDR3 consists of 10 residues. This chain's CDR3 is CSAADRVAFF. As DNA, the CDR3 is TGCAGTGCTGCCGACAGGGTAGCTTTCTTT.

The gene calls are TRBV30 and TRBJ1-4; TRBD1 matches at 7 bases. Germline V CDR1 and CDR2: GTSNPN, SVGIG (reference sequence). The CDR3 consists of 15 residues. J was trimmed by 7 bases and V by 1 base; bases with no gene match: 9. This chain's CDR3 is CAWSGPGGRGEKLFF. The DNA of the CDR3 is TGTGCCTGGAGTGGGCCAGGGGGACGGGGTGAAAAACTGTTTTTT.

The chain's CDR3 is CASSLWAGSSEQFF. For the CDR3, the DNA is TGTGCCAGCAGTTTATGGGCGGGATCAAGTGAGCAGTTCTTC. The genes are TRBV27 and TRBJ2-1, with D perhaps matching TRBD2 (6 bases). This CDR3 contains 14 residues. V was cut by 1 base and J by 9 bases, with 13 bases left in between. CDR1 and CDR2 from the germline V gene are MNHEY and SMNVEV (reference sequence).

The chain joins TRBV7-9 to TRBJ1-3; D remains ambiguous. Germline assignment: CDR1 SEHNR and CDR2 FQNEAQ (reference sequence). Trimming pared 4 bases from V and 3 bases from J, leaving 19 bases between. This CDR3 contains 17 residues. As DNA, the CDR3 is TGTGCCAGCAGCTCGATCATAGCATCACCAAATGGAAACACCATATATTTT. Amino acids: CASSSIIASPNGNTIYF.

V usage is TRBV30 and J usage is TRBJ1-4, with 9 bases lining up with TRBD1. The V gene's germline CDR1 is GTSNPN and CDR2 SVGIG (reference sequence). CDR3 size: 16 residues. Germline trimming cut 0 bases from V and 10 bases from J; bases unmatched to any gene: 12. The CDR3 bases are TGTGCCTGGAGTGTCGGGGGGACGCCGGGACAGGGAAAACTGTTTTTT. Its translation is CAWSVGGTPGQGKLFF.

The V gene is TRBV12-3 or TRBV12-4, the J gene TRBJ2-1, with no clear D. This CDR3 comprises 11 residues. Trimming removed 7 bases at V and 7 bases at J, with 8 bases between. CDR3 protein: CASNVRNEQFF. As DNA, the CDR3 is TGTGCCAGCAACGTGAGGAATGAGCAGTTCTTC.

V gene TRBV4-1 combines with J gene TRBJ2-1, with a possible D match to TRBD2 (6 bases). Germline CDR1 and CDR2: MGHRA and YSYEKL. V lost 4 bases to trimming and J lost 5 bases, with 15 bases between them. The CDR3 consists of 15 residues. In DNA, the CDR3 is TGCGCCAGCAGCCCCCCTCGCGGGGTCCACAATGAGCAGTTCTTC. The encoded protein is CASSPPRGVHNEQFF.

A few counts support this clone. The chain employs TRBV11-3 and TRBJ1-1, with 7 positions matching TRBD1. Germline trimming cut 6 bases from V and 1 base from J; bases unmatched to any gene: 2. CDR3 length: 13 amino acids. CDR1 is SGHNT, CDR2 YENEEA, per germline. CDR3 region: CASRGTENTEAFF. Here the CDR3 DNA reads TGTGCCAGCAGGGGGACAGAGAACACTGAAGCTTTCTTT. The full variable domain, rest sourced from reference TRBV11-3 and TRBJ1-1, is EAGVVQSPRYKIIEKKQPVAFWCNPISGHNTLYWYLQNLGQGPELLIRYENEEAVDDSQLPKDRFSAERLKGVDSTLKIQPAELGDSAVYLCASRGTENTEAFFGQGTRLTVV.